The rows below give T cell receptor beta chains drawn from one sample of a study of T cells expressing NK-cell markers. TCRdb re-called the 5' RACE reads and catalogs CDR3 proteins one per entry, DNA excluded. Its table lists 140,000 to 150,000 distinct CDR3 sequences. The sample consisted of blood T cells: a sorted CD56 or NKG2C T cell subset, CD4+ or CD8+ T cells, or bulk PBMC T cells (not recorded which). The receptors were gathered from a man aged 18-30 years in good health. Both conserved end residues are part of each CDR3.

J: TRBJ2-1; length: 12; V: TRBV7-9; CDR3: CASSLWEERQFF
J: TRBJ2-3; length: 15; V: TRBV20-1; CDR3: CSAGGGAGDGDTQYF
J: TRBJ2-3; length: 16; V: TRBV9; CDR3: CASSVGLAGDTDTQYF
J: TRBJ2-7; length: 15; V: TRBV28; CDR3: CASRSLTPISHEQYF
J: TRBJ2-7; length: 13; V: TRBV7-2; CDR3: CASSLSPRYEQYF
J: TRBJ2-5; length: 17; V: TRBV27; CDR3: CATQLFGEGRGEETQYF
J: TRBJ2-7; length: 15; V: TRBV19; CDR3: CASSAGPSGSYEQYF
J: TRBJ2-1; length: 12; V: TRBV13; CDR3: CASSLAGSEQFF
J: TRBJ2-6; length: 18; V: TRBV29-1; CDR3: CSVEWSGQDTRRANVLTF
J: TRBJ2-7; length: 13; V: TRBV7-9; CDR3: CASSAPSEDEQYF
J: TRBJ2-1; length: 17; V: TRBV3-1; CDR3: CASSPGLAVITGNEQFF
J: TRBJ2-1; length: 15; V: TRBV20-1; CDR3: CSARDWTSGRNEQFF
J: TRBJ2-1; length: 14; V: TRBV29-1; CDR3: CSVSTSGSVREQFF
J: TRBJ2-5; length: 15; V: TRBV6-5; CDR3: CASSYGAGIQETQYF
J: TRBJ2-1; length: 15; V: TRBV6-1; CDR3: CASSPGASGRNEQFF
J: TRBJ2-5; length: 16; V: TRBV6-5; CDR3: CASSSLAGVKGETQYF